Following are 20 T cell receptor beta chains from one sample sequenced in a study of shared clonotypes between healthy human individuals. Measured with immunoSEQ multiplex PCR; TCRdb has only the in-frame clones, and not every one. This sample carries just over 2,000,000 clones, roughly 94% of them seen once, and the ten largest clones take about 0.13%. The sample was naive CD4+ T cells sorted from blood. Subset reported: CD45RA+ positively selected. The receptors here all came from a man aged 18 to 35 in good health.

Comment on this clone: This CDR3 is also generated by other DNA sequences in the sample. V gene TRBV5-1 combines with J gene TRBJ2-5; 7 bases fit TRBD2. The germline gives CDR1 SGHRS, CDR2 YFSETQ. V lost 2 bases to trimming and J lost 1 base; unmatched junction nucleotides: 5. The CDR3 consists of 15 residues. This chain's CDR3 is CASSFTGGTQETQYF. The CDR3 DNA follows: TGCGCCAGCAGCTTTACGGGAGGAACCCAAGAGACCCAGTACTTC.

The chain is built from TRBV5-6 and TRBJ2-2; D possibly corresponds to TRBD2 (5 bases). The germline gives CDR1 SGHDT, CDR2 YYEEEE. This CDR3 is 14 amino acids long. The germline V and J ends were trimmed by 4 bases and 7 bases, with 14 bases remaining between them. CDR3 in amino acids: CASSPGSYSGELFF. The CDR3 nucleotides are TGTGCCAGCAGCCCGGGGTCCTATAGCGGGGAGCTGTTTTTT.

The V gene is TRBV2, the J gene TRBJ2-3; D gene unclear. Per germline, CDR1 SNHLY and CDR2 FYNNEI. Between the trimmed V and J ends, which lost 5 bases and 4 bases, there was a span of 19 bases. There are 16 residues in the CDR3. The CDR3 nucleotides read TGTGCCAGCAGTAGATTCGGCAGTTACTCGCCAGATACGCAGTATTTT. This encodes CASSRFGSYSPDTQYF.

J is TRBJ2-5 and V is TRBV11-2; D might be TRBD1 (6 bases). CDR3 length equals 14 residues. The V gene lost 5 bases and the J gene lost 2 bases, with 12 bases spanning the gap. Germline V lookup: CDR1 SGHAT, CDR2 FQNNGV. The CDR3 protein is CASSQGTHQETQYF. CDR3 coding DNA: TGTGCCAGCAGCCAAGGGACACATCAAGAGACCCAGTACTTC.

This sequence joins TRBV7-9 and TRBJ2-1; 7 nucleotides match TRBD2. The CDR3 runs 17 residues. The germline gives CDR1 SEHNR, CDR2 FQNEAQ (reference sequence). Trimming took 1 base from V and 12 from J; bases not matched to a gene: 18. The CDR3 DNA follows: TGTGCCAGCAGCTTAGTGCCGCTAGCGGAGTCCAAATTGGGGCAGTTCTTC. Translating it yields CASSLVPLAESKLGQFF.

This chain's CDR3 is CASSFPGRENSPLHF. The CDR3 region has the DNA TGTGCCAGCAGCTTCCCAGGGAGGGAGAATTCACCCCTCCACTTT. The chain carries TRBV5-4 and TRBJ1-6; a weak D match, TRBD1 (5 bases). V was cut by 2 bases and J by 7 bases, with 13 bases left in between. Germline lookup yields CDR1 SGHNT and CDR2 YYREEE (reference sequence). The CDR3 has 15 amino acids.

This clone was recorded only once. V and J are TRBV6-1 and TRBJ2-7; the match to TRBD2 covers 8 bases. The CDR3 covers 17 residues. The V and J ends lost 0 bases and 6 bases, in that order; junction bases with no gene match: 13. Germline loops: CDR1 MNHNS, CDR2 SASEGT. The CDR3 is CASSEALSTGGGGEQYF. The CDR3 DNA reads TGTGCCAGCAGTGAAGCACTTTCGACGGGAGGGGGGGGCGAGCAGTACTTC.

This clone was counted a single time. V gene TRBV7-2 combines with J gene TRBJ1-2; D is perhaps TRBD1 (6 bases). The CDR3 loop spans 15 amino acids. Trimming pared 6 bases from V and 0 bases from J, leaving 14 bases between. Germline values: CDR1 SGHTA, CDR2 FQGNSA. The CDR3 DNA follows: TGTGCCAGCAGAAAGGGGGGCATTACTAACTATGGCTACACCTTC. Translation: CASRKGGITNYGYTF.

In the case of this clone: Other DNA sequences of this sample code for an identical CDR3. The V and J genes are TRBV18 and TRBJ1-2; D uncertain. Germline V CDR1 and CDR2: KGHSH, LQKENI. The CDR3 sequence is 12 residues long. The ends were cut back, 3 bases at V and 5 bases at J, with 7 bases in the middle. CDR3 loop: CASSPIGYGYTF. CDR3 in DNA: TGTGCCAGCTCACCTATCGGATATGGCTACACCTTC.

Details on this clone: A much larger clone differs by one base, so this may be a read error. For the CDR3, the DNA is TGCGCCAGCAGTGAGTCCCCGGGCACCGAGCCCCAGCATTTT. This translates into CASSESPGTEPQHF. The V call is TRBV10-1, the J call TRBJ1-5; D not resolved. From germline, CDR1 is WNHNN and CDR2 SYGVQD (reference sequence). CDR3 length: 14 residues. V lost 0 bases and J 8 bases, leaving 11 bases between the germline ends.

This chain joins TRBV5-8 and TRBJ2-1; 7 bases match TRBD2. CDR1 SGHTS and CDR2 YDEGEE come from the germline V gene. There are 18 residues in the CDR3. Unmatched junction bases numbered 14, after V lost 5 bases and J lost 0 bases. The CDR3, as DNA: TGTGCCAGCAGTTCCGGGACTATCCTAGGCGGCTCCTACAATGAGCAGTTCTTC. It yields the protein CASSSGTILGGSYNEQFF.

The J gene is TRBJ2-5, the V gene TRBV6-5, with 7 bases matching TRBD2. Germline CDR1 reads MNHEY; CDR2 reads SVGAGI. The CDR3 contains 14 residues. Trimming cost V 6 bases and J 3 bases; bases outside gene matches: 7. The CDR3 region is CASSRGSGKETQYF. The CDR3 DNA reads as TGTGCCAGCAGCCGAGGGAGCGGGAAAGAGACCCAGTACTTC.

As DNA, the CDR3 is TGTGCCTCAGAAGGAGACTCCGGAAACACCATATATTTT. It specifies CASEGDSGNTIYF. The chain is built from TRBV30 and TRBJ1-3; D not certain. The CDR3 is 13 amino acids. CDR1 is GTSNPN and CDR2 is SVGIG in the germline V gene (reference sequence). The V and J ends lost 7 bases and 4 bases respectively, with 14 bases between them.

The CDR3 coding sequence is TGTGCCTGGAGTGTACTAGGGAAAGCCTTCGAAGCTTTCTTT. This translates into CAWSVLGKAFEAFF. This chain connects TRBV30 to TRBJ1-1; D call uncertain. CDR1 GTSNPN and CDR2 SVGIG come from the germline V gene (reference sequence). V shed 0 bases and J shed 8 bases, with 16 bases lying between them. The CDR3 is 14 residues long.

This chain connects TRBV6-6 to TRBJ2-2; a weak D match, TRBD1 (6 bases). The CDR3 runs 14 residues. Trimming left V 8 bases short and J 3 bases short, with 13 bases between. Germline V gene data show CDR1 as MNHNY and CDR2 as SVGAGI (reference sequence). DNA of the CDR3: TGTGCCAGCCACGGGGCAGGGGACACCGGGGAGCTGTTTTTT. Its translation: CASHGAGDTGELFF.

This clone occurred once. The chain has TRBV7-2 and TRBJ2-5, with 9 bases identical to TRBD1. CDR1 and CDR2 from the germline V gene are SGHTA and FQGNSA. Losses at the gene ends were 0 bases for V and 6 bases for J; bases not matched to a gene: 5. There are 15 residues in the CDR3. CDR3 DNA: TGTGCCAGCAGCTTAGCCGGGACAGGGATCAAGACCCAGTACTTC. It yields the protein CASSLAGTGIKTQYF. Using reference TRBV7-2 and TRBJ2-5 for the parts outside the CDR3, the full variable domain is GAGVSQSPSNKVTEKGKDVELRCDPISGHTALYWYRQSLGQGLEFLIYFQGNSAPDKSGLPSDRFSAERTGGSVSTLTIQRTQQEDSAVYLCASSLAGTGIKTQYFGPGTRLLVL.

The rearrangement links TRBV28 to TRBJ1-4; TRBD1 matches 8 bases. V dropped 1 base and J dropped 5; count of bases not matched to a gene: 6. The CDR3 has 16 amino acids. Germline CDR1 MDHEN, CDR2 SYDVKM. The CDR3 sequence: CASSLLGTGTNEKLFF. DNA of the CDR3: TGTGCCAGCAGTTTATTGGGGACAGGTACGAATGAAAAACTGTTTTTT.

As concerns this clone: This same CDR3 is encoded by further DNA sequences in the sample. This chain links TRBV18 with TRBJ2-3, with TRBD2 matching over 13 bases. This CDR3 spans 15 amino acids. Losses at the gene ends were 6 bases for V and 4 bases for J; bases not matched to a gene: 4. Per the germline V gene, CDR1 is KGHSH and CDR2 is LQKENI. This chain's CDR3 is CASSPGLAGADTQYF. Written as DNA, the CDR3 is TGTGCCAGCTCCCCCGGACTAGCGGGAGCAGATACGCAGTATTTT. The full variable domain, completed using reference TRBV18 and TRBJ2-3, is NAGVMQNPRHLVRRRGQEARLRCSPMKGHSHVYWYRQLPEEGLKFMVYLQKENIIDESGMPKERFSAEFPKEGPSILRIQQVVRGDSAAYFCASSPGLAGADTQYFGPGTRLTVL.

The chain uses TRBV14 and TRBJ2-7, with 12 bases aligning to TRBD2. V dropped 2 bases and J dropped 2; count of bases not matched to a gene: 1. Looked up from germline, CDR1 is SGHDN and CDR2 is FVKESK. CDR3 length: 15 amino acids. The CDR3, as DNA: TGTGCCAGCAGCCAAAGGACTAGCGGGACCTACGAGCAGTACTTC. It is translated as CASSQRTSGTYEQYF.

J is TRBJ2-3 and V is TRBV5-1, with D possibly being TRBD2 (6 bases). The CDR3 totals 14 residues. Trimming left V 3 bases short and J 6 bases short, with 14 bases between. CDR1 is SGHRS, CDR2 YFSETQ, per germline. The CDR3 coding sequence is TGCGCCAGCAGCTGGAGGGCCGATTCGGATACGCAGTATTTT. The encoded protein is CASSWRADSDTQYF.